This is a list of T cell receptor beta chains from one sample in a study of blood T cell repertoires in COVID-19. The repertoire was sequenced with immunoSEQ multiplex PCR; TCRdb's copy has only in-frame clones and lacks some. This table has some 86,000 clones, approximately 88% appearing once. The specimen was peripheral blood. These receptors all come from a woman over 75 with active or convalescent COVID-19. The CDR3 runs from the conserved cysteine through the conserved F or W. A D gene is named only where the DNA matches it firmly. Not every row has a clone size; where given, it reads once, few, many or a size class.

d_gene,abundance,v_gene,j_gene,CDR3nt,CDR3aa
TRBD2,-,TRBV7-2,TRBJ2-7,TGTGCCAGCAGCTTAGGGTCGACTAGCGGGGGGGGCGAGCAGTACTTC,CASSLGSTSGGGEQYF
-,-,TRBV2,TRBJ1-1,TGTGCCAGCATCCCCTTTGTTGACACTGAAGCTTTCTTT,CASIPFVDTEAFF
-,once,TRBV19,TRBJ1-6,TGTGCCAGTAGTACCCGACAGAGTTCACCCCTCCACTTT,CASSTRQSSPLHF
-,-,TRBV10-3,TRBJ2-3,TGTGCCATCAGTGAGCCGACCCGGGGGTCGACAGATACGCAGTATTTT,CAISEPTRGSTDTQYF
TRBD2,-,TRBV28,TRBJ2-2,TGTGCCAGCAGTTACATAGCGGGGGACACGAACACCGGGGAGCTGTTTTTT,CASSYIAGDTNTGELFF
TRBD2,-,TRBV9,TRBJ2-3,TGTGCCAGCAGCGTAAAAGCGGGAGCAAGGGATACGCAGTATTTT,CASSVKAGARDTQYF
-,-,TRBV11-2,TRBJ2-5,TGTGCCAGCAGCTTAGTTGGGGGAGGCGGGCAAGAGACCCAGTACTTC,CASSLVGGGGQETQYF
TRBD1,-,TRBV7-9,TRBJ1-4,TGTGCCAGCAGCTTAAACGGACAGGGCGGTGAAAAACTGTTTTTT,CASSLNGQGGEKLFF
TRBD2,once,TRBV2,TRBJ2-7,TGTGCCAGCAGTCTAGGACTAGCGGGAATAGGCTACGAGCAGTACTTC,CASSLGLAGIGYEQYF
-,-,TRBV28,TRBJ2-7,TGTGCCAGCAGTTTTACGACAGTCTCCTACGAGCAGTACTTC,CASSFTTVSYEQYF
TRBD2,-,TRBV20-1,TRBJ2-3,TGCAGTGCTAGTGCGCTAGCGGCCGACACAGATACGCAGTATTTT,CSASALAADTDTQYF